This paragraph reports one T cell receptor beta chain. This entry comes from a study of T cell responses to AZD1222 COVID-19 vaccine. Only in-frame clones appear in the TCRdb table, and some are missing; sequencing was by immunoSEQ multiplex PCR. The sample lists more than 95,000 clones; roughly 92% were seen once. Germline V gene sequence: CDR1 SGHTS, CDR2 YDEGEE. V was shortened by 3 bases and J by 14 bases, with 11 bases between the two germline ends. The CDR3 runs to 11 residues. This specimen consisted of peripheral blood, obtained 28 days after the second AZD1222 dose. The chain links TRBV5-8 to TRBJ1-4; the D is unclear. The TCR originated in an adult who received the AZD1222 COVID-19 vaccine. The CDR3 here is CASSSRPELFF. CDR3 sequence (DNA): TGTGCCAGCAGCTCCCGGCCCGAGCTGTTTTTT. The full variable domain, its missing parts supplied by reference TRBV5-8 and TRBJ1-4, is EAGVTQSPTHLIKTRGQQATLRCSPISGHTSVYWYQQALGLGLQFLLWYDEGEERNRGNFPPRFSGRQFPNYSSELNVNALELEDSALYLCASSSRPELFFGSGTQLSVL.